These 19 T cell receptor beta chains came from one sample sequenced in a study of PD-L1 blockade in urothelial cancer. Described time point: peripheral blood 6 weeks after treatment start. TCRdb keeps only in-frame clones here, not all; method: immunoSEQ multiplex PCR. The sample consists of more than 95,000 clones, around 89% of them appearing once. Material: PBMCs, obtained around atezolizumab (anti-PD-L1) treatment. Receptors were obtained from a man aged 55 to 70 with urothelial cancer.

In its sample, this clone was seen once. CDR3 region: CASSAHRGSYEQYF. The CDR3 DNA is TGTGCCAGCAGCGCCCACAGGGGGTCCTACGAGCAGTACTTC. V usage is TRBV11-3 and J usage is TRBJ2-7; TRBD1 aligns across 8 bases. Trimming cost V 5 bases and J 1 base; bases outside gene matches: 4. The CDR3 is made up of 14 amino acids. From germline, CDR1 is SGHNT and CDR2 YENEEA.

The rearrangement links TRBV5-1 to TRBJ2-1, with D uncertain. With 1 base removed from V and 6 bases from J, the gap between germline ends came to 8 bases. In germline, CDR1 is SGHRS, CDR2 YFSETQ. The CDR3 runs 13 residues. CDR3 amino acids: CASSLSTSNEQFF. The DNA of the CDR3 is TGCGCCAGCAGCTTGTCGACAAGCAATGAGCAGTTCTTC.

The CDR3 sequence is CAWNRGSGNTIYF. In DNA, the CDR3 is TGTGCCTGGAACAGGGGGTCTGGAAACACCATATATTTT. This rearrangement joins TRBV30 to TRBJ1-3, with 8 bases aligning to TRBD1. Germline loops: CDR1 GTSNPN, CDR2 SVGIG (reference sequence). V was clipped by 4 bases and J by 1 base; unmatched bases: 0. The CDR3 spans 13 residues.

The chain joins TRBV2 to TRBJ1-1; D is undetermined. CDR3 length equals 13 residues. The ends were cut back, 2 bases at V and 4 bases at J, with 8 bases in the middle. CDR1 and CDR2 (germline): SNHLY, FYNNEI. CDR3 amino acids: CASSEREITEAFF. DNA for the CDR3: TGTGCCAGCAGTGAACGGGAGATCACTGAAGCTTTCTTT.

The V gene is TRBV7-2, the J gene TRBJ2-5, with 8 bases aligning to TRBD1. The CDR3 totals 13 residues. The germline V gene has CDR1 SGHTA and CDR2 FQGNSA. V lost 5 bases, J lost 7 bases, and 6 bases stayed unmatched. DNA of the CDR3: TGTGCCAGCAGCCGGACAGGGTCTGGGACCCAGTACTTC. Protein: CASSRTGSGTQYF.

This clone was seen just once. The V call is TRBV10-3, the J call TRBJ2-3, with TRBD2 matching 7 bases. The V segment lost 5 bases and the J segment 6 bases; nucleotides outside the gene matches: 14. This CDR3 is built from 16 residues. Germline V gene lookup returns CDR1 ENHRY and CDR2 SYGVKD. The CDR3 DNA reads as TGTGCCATCAGTCCCAGATACGGGGGGTTGGGGGATACGCAGTATTTT. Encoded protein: CAISPRYGGLGDTQYF.

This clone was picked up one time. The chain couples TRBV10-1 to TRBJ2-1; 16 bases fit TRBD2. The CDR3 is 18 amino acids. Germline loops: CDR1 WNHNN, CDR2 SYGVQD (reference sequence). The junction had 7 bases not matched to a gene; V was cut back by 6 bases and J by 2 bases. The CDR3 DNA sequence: TGCGCCAGCAGCCCGGGACTAGCGGGAGGGCCCCCCTACAATGAGCAGTTCTTC. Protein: CASSPGLAGGPPYNEQFF.

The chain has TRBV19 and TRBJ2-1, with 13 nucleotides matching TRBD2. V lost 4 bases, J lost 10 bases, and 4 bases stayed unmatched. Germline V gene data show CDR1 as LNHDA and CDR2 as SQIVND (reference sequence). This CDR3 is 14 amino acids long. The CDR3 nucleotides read TGTGCCAGTAGTAAACTAGCGGGGGGGTGGGAGCAGTTCTTC. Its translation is CASSKLAGGWEQFF.

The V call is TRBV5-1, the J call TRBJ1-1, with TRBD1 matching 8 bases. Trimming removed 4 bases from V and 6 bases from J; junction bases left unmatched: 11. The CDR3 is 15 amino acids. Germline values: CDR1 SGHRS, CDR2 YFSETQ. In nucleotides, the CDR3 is TGCGCCAGCAGCACGGTGGGGGCAGGGGGCGCTGAAGCTTTCTTT. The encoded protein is CASSTVGAGGAEAFF.

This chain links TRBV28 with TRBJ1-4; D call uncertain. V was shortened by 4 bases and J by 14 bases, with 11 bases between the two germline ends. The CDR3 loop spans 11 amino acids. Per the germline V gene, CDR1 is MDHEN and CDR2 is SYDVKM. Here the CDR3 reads CASSSWRRLFF. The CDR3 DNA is TGTGCCAGCAGTTCGTGGAGGCGGCTGTTTTTT. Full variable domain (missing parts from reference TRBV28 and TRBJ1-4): DVKVTQSSRYLVKRTGEKVFLECVQDMDHENMFWYRQDPGLGLRLIYFSYDVKMKEKGDIPEGYSVSREKKERFSLILESASTNQTSMYLCASSSWRRLFFGSGTQLSVL.

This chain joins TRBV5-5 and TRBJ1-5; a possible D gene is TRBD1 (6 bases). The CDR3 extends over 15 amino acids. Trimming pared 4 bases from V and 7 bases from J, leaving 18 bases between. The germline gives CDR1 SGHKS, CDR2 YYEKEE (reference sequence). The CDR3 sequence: CASSLGRGDYQPQHF. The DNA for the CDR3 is TGTGCCAGCAGCCTAGGGAGGGGGGACTACCAGCCCCAGCATTTT. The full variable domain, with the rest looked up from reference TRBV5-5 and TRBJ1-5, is DAGVTQSPTHLIKTRGQQVTLRCSPISGHKSVSWYQQVLGQGPQFIFQYYEKEERGRGNFPDRFSARQFPNYSSELNVNALLLGDSALYLCASSLGRGDYQPQHFGDGTRLSIL.

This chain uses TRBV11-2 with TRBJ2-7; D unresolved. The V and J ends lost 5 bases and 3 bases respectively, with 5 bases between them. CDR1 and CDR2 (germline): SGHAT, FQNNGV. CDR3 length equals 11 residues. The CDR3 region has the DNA TGTGCCAGCAGCATACACTACGAGCAGTACTTC. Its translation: CASSIHYEQYF.

CDR3 DNA: TGTGCCAGTAGTATCAGGGCAGGGGCCTACGAGCAGTACTTC. It encodes CASSIRAGAYEQYF. This chain uses TRBV19 with TRBJ2-7, with D perhaps TRBD1 (6 bases). Germline CDR1 LNHDA, CDR2 SQIVND (reference sequence). Trimming left V 3 bases short and J 2 bases short, with 11 bases between. This CDR3 spans 14 amino acids.

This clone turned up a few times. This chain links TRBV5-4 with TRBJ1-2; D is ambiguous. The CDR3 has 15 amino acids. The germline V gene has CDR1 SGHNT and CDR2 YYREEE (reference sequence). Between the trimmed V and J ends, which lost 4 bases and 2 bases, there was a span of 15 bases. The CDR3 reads CASSRGGANNYGYTF. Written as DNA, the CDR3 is TGTGCCAGCAGCCGCGGCGGTGCGAACAACTATGGCTACACCTTC.

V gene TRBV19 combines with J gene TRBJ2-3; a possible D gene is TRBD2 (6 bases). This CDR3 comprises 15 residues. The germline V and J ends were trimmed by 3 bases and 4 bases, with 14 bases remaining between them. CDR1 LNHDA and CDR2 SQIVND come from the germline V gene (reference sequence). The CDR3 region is CASSMGQREADTQYF. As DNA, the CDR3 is TGTGCCAGTAGTATGGGGCAGAGGGAGGCAGATACGCAGTATTTT.

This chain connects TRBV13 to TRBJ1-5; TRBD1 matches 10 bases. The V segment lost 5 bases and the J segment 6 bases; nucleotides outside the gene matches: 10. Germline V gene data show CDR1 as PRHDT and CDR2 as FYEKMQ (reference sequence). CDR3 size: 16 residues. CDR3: CASSQSDRGDGQPQHF. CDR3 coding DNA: TGTGCCAGCAGCCAATCGGACAGGGGGGATGGTCAGCCCCAGCATTTT.

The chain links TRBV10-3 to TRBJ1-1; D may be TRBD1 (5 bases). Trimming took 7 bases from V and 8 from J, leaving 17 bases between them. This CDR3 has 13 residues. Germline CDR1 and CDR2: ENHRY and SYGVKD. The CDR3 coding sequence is TGTGCCATCATGGATGGGCGGCGGACAGAAGCTTTCTTT. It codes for CAIMDGRRTEAFF.

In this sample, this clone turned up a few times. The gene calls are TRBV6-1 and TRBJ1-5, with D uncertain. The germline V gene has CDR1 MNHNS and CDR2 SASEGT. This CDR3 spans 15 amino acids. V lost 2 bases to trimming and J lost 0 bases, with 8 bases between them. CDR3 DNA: TGTGCCAGCAGTGAATCAGGTTATAGCAATCAGCCCCAGCATTTT. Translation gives CASSESGYSNQPQHF.

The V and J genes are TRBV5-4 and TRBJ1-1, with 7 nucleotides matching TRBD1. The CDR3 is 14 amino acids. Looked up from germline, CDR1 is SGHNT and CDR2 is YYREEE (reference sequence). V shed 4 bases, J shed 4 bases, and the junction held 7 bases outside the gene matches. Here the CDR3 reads CASSRNRGGTEAFF. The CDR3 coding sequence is TGTGCCAGCAGCCGAAACAGGGGCGGCACTGAAGCTTTCTTT. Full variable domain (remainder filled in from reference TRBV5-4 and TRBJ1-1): ETGVTQSPTHLIKTRGQQVTLRCSSQSGHNTVSWYQQALGQGPQFIFQYYREEENGRGNFPPRFSGLQFPNYSSELNVNALELDDSALYLCASSRNRGGTEAFFGQGTRLTVV.